This T cell receptor (beta chain) originates from a study of blood T cell repertoires in COVID-19. Study at large: The United States, Italy and Spain were the sources of the acute and convalescent COVID-19 samples.

This clone came up a few times. The assay was immunoSEQ multiplex PCR, and TCRdb's table has in-frame clones only and misses some. In the table there are approximately 210,000 clones, roughly nine tenths of which are singletons. This TCR derives from a woman in her 30s who had recovered from COVID-19. Sequencing used PBMCs or T cells enriched from blood (not recorded which).

This CDR3 is CASSVDITAGEQFF. The DNA for the CDR3 is TGCGCCAGCAGCGTGGACATAACGGCCGGGGAGCAGTTCTTC. The chain recombines TRBV5-1 with TRBJ2-1, with D perhaps matching TRBD1 (5 bases). Between the trimmed V and J ends, which lost 4 bases and 10 bases, there was a span of 18 bases. CDR1 and CDR2 (germline): SGHRS, YFSETQ. CDR3 length: 14 residues.